This T cell receptor beta chain comes out of a study of T cell responses to AZD1222 COVID-19 vaccine. Overall study findings and caveats: Of the AZD1222 recipients, only 5 or 6 were seropositive at baseline. Clonal diversity may have been underestimated, and the donors were mostly white British, with more females than males. Samples come after the peak T cell response, not at day 14.

Of note for this clone: As yet, its antigen is unknown.

Assay: immunoSEQ multiplex PCR; the TCRdb copy retains only in-frame clones and omits some. The sample includes just under 85,000 clones, roughly nine tenths of them seen just once. This CDR3 comprises 17 residues. V lost 2 bases and J 4 bases, leaving 18 bases between the germline ends. CDR1 is MDHEN, CDR2 SYDVKM, per germline. Sequencing used peripheral blood, obtained on day 0 of AZD1222 vaccination. V is TRBV28 and J is TRBJ1-5, with a weak D call TRBD1 (6 bases). This sequence was found in an adult in good health. CDR3 nucleotides: TGTGCCAGCAGTTTAACTAGACAGGCAGTGTTAAATCAGCCCCAGCATTTT. It is translated as CASSLTRQAVLNQPQHF.